This T cell receptor (beta chain) came from a study of blood T cell repertoires in COVID-19. About the study: The United States, Italy and Spain supplied acute and convalescent COVID-19 samples. PBMCs, B-cell-depleted T cells, or T cells were the source of the cDNA or gDNA that made up the material.

Seattle's cohort entered during active infection and was followed longitudinally. Original processing notes: Amplification with reference gene primers provided the estimates of nucleated cell counts. Profiled with immunoSEQ multiplex PCR; TCRdb holds only in-frame clones, not every one. The V and J calls and clone size come from that table; D and trimming were worked out from the DNA. The sample lists 150,000 to 170,000 clones, roughly 84% seen once, with about 12% in the top ten. This sequence was found in a woman in her sixties or seventies with COVID-19, enrolled during active disease. The sequencing sample was made of peripheral blood.

Here the CDR3 reads CASSLDGFGYTF. Here the CDR3 DNA reads TGTGCCAGCAGCTTAGACGGGTTTGGCTACACCTTC. The chain links TRBV7-9 to TRBJ1-2; D is unresolved. There are 12 residues in the CDR3. The germline CDR1 and CDR2 sequences are SEHNR and FQNEAQ (reference sequence). V lost 1 base and J 7 bases, leaving 7 bases between the germline ends.